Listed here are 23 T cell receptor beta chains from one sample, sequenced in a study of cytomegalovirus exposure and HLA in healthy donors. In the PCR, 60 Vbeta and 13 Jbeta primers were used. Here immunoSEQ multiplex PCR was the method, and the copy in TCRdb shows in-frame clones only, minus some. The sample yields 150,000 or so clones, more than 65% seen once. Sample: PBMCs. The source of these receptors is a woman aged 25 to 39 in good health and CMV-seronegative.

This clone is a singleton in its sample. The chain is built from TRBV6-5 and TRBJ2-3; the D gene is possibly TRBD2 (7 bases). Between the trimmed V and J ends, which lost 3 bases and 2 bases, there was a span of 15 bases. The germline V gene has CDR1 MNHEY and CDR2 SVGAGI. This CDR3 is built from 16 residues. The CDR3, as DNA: TGTGCCAGCAGTTATTGGGGGGGCTCCGACACAGATACGCAGTATTTT. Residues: CASSYWGGSDTDTQYF.

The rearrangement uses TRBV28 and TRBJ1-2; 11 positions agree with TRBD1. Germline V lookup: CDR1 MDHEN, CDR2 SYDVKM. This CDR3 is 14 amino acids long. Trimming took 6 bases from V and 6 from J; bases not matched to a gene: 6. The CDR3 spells CASSSGQGVNGYTF. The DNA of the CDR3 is TGTGCCAGCAGCTCGGGACAGGGGGTTAATGGCTACACCTTC.

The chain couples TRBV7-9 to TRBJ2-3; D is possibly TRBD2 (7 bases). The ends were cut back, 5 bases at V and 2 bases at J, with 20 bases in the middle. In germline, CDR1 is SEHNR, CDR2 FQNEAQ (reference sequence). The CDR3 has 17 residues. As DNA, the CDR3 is TGTGCCAGCAGCCAAAACTTGGTAGGGGGGGCCACAGATACGCAGTATTTT. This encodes CASSQNLVGGATDTQYF.

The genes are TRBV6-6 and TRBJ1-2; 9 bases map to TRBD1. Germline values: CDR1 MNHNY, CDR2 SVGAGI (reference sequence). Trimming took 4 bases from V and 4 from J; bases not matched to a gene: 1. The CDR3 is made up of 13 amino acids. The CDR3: CASSSQGAYGYTF. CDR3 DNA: TGTGCCAGCAGTTCACAGGGGGCCTATGGCTACACCTTC.

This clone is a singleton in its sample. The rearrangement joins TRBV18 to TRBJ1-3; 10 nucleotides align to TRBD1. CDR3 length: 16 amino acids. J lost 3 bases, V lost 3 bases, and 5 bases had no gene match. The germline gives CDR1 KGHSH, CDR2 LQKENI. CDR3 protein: CASSPGTGVDGNTIYF. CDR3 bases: TGTGCCAGCTCACCCGGGACAGGGGTGGATGGAAACACCATATATTTT.

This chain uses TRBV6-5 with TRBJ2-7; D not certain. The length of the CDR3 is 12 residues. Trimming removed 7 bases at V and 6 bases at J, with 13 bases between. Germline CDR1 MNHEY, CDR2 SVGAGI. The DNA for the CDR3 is TGTGCCAGCACAGACCGACTCGGCGAGCAGTACTTC. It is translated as CASTDRLGEQYF.

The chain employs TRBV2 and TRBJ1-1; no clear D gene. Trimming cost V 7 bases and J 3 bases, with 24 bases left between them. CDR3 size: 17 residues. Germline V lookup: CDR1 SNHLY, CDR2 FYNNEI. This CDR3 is CASTPRGTTGLDTEAFF. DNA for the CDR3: TGTGCCAGCACACCCCGTGGAACCACGGGTTTGGACACTGAAGCTTTCTTT.

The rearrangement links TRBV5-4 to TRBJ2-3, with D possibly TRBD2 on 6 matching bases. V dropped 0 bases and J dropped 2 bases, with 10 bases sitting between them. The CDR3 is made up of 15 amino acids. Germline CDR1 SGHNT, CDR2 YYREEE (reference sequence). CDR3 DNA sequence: TGTGCCAGCAGCTTGGGACTAGTGGTCACAGATACGCAGTATTTT. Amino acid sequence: CASSLGLVVTDTQYF.

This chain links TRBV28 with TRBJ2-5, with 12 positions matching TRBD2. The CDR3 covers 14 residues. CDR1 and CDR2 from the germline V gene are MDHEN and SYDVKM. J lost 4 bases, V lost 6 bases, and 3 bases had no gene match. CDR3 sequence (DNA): TGTGCCAGCAGCCCGGGACTAGCGGGAGAGACCCAGTACTTC. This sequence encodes CASSPGLAGETQYF.

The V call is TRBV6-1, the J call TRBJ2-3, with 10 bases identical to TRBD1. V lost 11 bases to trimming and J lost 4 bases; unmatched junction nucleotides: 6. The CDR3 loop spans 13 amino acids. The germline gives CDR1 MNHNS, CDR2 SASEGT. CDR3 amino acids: CAGRDRGADTQYF. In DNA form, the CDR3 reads TGTGCCGGCCGGGACAGGGGTGCAGATACGCAGTATTTT.

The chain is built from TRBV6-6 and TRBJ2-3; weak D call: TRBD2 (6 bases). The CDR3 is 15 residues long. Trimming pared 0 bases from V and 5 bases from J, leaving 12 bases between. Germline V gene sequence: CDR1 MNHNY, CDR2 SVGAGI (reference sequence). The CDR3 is CASSYSILAEDTQYF. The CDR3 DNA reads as TGTGCCAGCAGTTACTCGATATTAGCGGAAGATACGCAGTATTTT.

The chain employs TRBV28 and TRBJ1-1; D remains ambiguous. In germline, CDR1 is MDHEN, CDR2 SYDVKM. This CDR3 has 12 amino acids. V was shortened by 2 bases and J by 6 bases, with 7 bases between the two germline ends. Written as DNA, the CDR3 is TGTGCCAGCAGTTTAAATATCCCTGAAGCTTTCTTT. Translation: CASSLNIPEAFF.

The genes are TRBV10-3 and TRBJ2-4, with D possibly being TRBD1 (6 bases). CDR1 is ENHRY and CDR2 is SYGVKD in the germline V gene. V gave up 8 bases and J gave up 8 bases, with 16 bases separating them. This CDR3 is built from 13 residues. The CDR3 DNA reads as TGTGCCATCCCTATCTGGGACACGCACATTCAGTACTTC. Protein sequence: CAIPIWDTHIQYF.

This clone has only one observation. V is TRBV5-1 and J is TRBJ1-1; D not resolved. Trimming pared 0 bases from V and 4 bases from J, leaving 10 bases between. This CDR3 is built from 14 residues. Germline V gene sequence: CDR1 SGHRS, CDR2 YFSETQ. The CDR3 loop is CASSLELGGTEAFF. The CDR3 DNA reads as TGCGCCAGCAGCTTGGAGTTAGGAGGCACTGAAGCTTTCTTT.

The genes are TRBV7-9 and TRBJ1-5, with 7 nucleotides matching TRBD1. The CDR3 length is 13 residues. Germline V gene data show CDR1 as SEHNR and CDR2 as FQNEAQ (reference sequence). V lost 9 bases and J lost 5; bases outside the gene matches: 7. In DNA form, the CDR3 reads TGTGCCAGTCAGGGGGTTCTAGATCAGCCCCAGCATTTT. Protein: CASQGVLDQPQHF.

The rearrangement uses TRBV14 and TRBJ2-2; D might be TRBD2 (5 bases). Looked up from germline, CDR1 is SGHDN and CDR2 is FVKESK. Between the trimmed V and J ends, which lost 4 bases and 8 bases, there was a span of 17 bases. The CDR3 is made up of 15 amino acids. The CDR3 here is CASSPRISSGGELFF. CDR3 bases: TGTGCCAGCAGCCCTCGGATAAGCTCGGGGGGGGAGCTGTTTTTT.

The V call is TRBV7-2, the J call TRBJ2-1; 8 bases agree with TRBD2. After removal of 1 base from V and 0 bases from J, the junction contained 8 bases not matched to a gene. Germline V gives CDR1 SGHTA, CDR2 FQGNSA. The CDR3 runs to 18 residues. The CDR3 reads CASSLESSGSSSYNEQFF. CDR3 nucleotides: TGTGCCAGCAGCTTAGAGTCTAGCGGGTCCAGCTCCTACAATGAGCAGTTCTTC.

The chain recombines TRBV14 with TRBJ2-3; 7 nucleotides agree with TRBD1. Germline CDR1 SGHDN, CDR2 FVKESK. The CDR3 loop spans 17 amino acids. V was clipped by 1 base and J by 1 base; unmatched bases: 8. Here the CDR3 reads CASSQGLGTVRTDTQYF. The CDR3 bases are TGTGCCAGCAGCCAAGGACTTGGGACAGTCCGCACAGATACGCAGTATTTT.

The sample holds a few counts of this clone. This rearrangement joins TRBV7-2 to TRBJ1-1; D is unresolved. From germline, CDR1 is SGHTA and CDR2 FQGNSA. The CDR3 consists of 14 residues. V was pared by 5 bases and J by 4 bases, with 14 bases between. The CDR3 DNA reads TGTGCCAGCAGCCCCGACGGCGGGCCCACTGAAGCTTTCTTT. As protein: CASSPDGGPTEAFF.

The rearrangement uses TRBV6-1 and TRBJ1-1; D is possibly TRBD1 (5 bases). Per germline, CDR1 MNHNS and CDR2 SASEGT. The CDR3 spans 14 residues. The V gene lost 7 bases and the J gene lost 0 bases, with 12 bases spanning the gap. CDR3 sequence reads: CASTEWGLNTEAFF. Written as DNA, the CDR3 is TGTGCCAGCACGGAGTGGGGCTTGAACACTGAAGCTTTCTTT.

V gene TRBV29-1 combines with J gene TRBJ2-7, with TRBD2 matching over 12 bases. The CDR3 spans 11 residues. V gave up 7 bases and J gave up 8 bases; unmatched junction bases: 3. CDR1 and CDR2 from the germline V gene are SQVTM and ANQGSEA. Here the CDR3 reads CSAGLAGKQYF. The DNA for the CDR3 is TGCAGCGCCGGACTAGCGGGGAAGCAGTACTTC.

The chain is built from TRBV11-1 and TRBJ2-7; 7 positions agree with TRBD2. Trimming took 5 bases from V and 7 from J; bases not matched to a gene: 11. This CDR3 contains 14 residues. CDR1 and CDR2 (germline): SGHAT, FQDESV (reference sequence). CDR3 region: CASSPQGTGGEQYF. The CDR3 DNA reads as TGTGCCAGCAGCCCCCAAGGTACCGGGGGGGAGCAGTACTTC. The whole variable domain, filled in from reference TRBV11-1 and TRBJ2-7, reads EAEVAQSPRYKITEKSQAVAFWCDPISGHATLYWYRQILGQGPELLVQFQDESVVDDSQLPKDRFSAERLKGVDSTLKIQPAELGDSAMYLCASSPQGTGGEQYFGPGTRLTVT.

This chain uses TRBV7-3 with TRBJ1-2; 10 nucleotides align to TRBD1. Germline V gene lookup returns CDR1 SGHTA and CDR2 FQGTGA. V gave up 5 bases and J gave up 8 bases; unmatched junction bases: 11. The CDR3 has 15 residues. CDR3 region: CASSPTLGTGVGYTF. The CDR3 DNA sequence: TGTGCCAGCAGCCCGACTCTTGGGACAGGGGTGGGCTACACCTTC.